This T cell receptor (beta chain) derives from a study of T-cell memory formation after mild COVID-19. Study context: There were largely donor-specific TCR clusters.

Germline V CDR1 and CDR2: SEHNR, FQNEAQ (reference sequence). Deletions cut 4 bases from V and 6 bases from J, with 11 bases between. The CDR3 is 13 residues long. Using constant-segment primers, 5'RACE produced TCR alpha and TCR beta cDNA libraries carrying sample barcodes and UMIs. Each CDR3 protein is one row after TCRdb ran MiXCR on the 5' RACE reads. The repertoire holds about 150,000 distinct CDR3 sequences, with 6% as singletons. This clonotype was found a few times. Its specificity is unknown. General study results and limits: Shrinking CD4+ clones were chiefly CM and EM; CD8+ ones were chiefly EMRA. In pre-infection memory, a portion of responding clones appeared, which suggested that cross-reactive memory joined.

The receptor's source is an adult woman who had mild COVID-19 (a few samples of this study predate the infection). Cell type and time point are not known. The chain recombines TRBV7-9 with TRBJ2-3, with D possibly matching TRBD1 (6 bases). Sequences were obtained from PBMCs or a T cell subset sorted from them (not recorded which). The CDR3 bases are TGTGCCAGCAGCTCTACAGGGATTGATACGCAGTATTTT. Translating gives CASSSTGIDTQYF. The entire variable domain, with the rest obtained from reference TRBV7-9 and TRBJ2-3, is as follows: DTGVSQNPRHKITKRGQNVTFRCDPISEHNRLYWYRQTLGQGPEFLTYFQNEAQLEKSRLLSDRFSAERPKGSFSTLEIQRTEQGDSAMYLCASSSTGIDTQYFGPGTRLTVL.